This paragraph reports one T cell receptor beta chain. This record comes from a study of blood T cell repertoires in COVID-19. Assay: immunoSEQ multiplex PCR; the TCRdb copy retains only in-frame clones and omits some. Of under 250,000 clones listed, 80% are singletons. This CDR3 contains 16 residues. Germline V lookup: CDR1 MGHRA, CDR2 YSYEKL. The V end was cut by 0 bases, the J end by 4 bases, with 15 bases between. The receptor was isolated from a human donor in a cohort sampled during active COVID-19. The chain links TRBV4-1 to TRBJ1-2, with D unresolved. Sample: peripheral blood. CDR3: CASSQEPLGGPYGYTF. DNA of the CDR3: TGCGCCAGCAGCCAAGAACCCCTGGGAGGTCCCTATGGCTACACCTTC.